The 7 T cell receptor beta chains presented below share a single source sample, sequenced in a study of cytomegalovirus exposure and HLA in healthy donors. Primers for the PCR totalled 60 Vbeta and 13 Jbeta. Only in-frame clones appear in the TCRdb table, and some are missing; sequencing was by immunoSEQ multiplex PCR. The sample yields more than 95,000 clones, about three quarters seen once. The sample taken for sequencing was PBMCs. Receptors originate from a man aged 50-59 years in good health and CMV-seronegative.

This chain joins TRBV6-5 and TRBJ1-1, with TRBD1 matching over 7 bases. The V segment lost 5 bases and the J segment 4 bases; nucleotides outside the gene matches: 7. The CDR3 consists of 14 residues. Germline values: CDR1 MNHEY, CDR2 SVGAGI. CDR3 loop: CASSQSGGGTEAFF. In DNA form, the CDR3 reads TGTGCCAGCAGTCAATCAGGGGGAGGCACTGAAGCTTTCTTT.

The rearrangement uses TRBV14 and TRBJ2-3; D is undetermined. V shed 1 base and J shed 6 bases, with 14 bases lying between them. The germline gives CDR1 SGHDN, CDR2 FVKESK. The CDR3 is 15 residues long. CDR3 nucleotides: TGTGCCAGCAGCCAAGCGGCCAGCCAGACTGATACGCAGTATTTT. It encodes CASSQAASQTDTQYF.

This clone was seen just once. This rearrangement joins TRBV9 to TRBJ1-2; 7 nucleotides align to TRBD1. The CDR3 length is 15 residues. V lost 0 bases to trimming and J lost 1 base; unmatched junction nucleotides: 3. Germline CDR1 SGDLS, CDR2 YYNGEE. The CDR3 spells CASSVETGNNYGYTF. The CDR3 nucleotides are TGTGCCAGCAGCGTAGAGACAGGGAATAACTATGGCTACACCTTC.

The V call is TRBV11-2, the J call TRBJ1-1; 7 nucleotides match TRBD1. The CDR3 runs 12 residues. The germline V gene encodes CDR1 SGHAT and CDR2 FQNNGV. V lost 7 bases, J lost 4 bases, and 3 bases stayed unmatched. The CDR3 sequence: CASTGQLTEAFF. CDR3 DNA: TGTGCCAGCACGGGACAGCTCACTGAAGCTTTCTTT.

There are a few counts of this clone. The chain is built from TRBV11-3 and TRBJ2-2; D possibly corresponds to TRBD1 (6 bases). The germline CDR1 and CDR2 sequences are SGHNT and YENEEA. The ends were cut back, 1 base at V and 7 bases at J, with 10 bases in the middle. The CDR3 consists of 14 residues. CDR3 sequence (DNA): TGTGCCAGCAGCTTAGCCCCGGACAGCGGGGAGCTGTTTTTT. Its protein is CASSLAPDSGELFF.

The rearrangement uses TRBV6-1 and TRBJ1-4; a possible D gene is TRBD1 (6 bases). Trimming pared 5 bases from V and 3 bases from J, leaving 10 bases between. The CDR3 runs 14 residues. The V gene's germline CDR1 is MNHNS and CDR2 SASEGT. The CDR3 here is CASSQGTANEKLFF. CDR3 nucleotides: TGTGCCAGCAGTCAGGGGACGGCTAATGAAAAACTGTTTTTT.

The chain is built from TRBV7-9 and TRBJ2-5; D remains ambiguous. Germline V CDR1 and CDR2: SEHNR, FQNEAQ (reference sequence). This CDR3 has 11 amino acids. V was shortened by 1 base and J by 11 bases, with 8 bases between the two germline ends. The CDR3 DNA reads as TGTGCCAGCAGCTTAGGGGTGGAGCAGTACTTC. Amino acid sequence: CASSLGVEQYF.